The 5 T cell receptor beta chains presented below share a single source sample, sequenced in a study of cytomegalovirus exposure and HLA in healthy donors. PCR primers comprised 60 Vbeta and 13 Jbeta primers. Libraries were prepared by immunoSEQ multiplex PCR; TCRdb keeps only in-frame clonotypes and omits some of them. The sample lists about 140,000 clones; 60% to 80% were seen once. The material sequenced was PBMCs. These receptors all stem from a woman aged 25 to 39 in good health and CMV-seronegative.

The chain carries TRBV6-6 and TRBJ1-5; the match to TRBD1 covers 7 bases. Germline CDR1 reads MNHNY; CDR2 reads SVGAGI (reference sequence). V trimming: 2 bases; J trimming: 2 bases; junction bases outside the gene matches: 6. The CDR3 extends over 16 amino acids. CDR3 protein: CASSYLQGSGNQPQHF. CDR3 coding DNA: TGTGCCAGCAGTTACCTACAGGGGTCAGGCAATCAGCCCCAGCATTTT.

The V call is TRBV4-3, the J call TRBJ1-1; 11 bases fit TRBD1. The CDR3 has 15 amino acids. Germline V gene lookup returns CDR1 LGHNA and CDR2 YSLEER. The V and J ends lost 1 base and 5 bases, in that order; junction bases with no gene match: 3. CDR3 region: CASSQGTGGATEAFF. CDR3 nucleotide sequence: TGCGCCAGCAGCCAAGGGACAGGGGGCGCGACTGAAGCTTTCTTT.

This chain uses TRBV4-2 with TRBJ2-7; TRBD1 aligns across 8 bases. The CDR3 consists of 14 residues. Trimming at V came to 5 bases and at J to 2 bases, leaving 5 bases not matched to a gene. The V gene's germline CDR1 is LGHNA and CDR2 YNFKEQ. CDR3 DNA sequence: TGTGCCAGCAGCACGGGACAGGAACCCTACGAGCAGTACTTC. It specifies CASSTGQEPYEQYF.

CDR3 in amino acids: CASSPTGGIYEQYF. The DNA for the CDR3 is TGCGCCAGCAGTCCCACAGGGGGCATCTACGAGCAGTACTTC. V is TRBV4-1 and J is TRBJ2-7; 9 bases match TRBD1. Germline V gives CDR1 MGHRA, CDR2 YSYEKL. V lost 6 bases, J lost 3 bases, and 6 bases stayed unmatched. The CDR3 has 14 amino acids.

This clone was observed a handful of times. The CDR3: CASSPDRENTEAFF. CDR3 in DNA: TGTGCCAGCAGCCCGGACAGGGAGAACACTGAAGCTTTCTTT. The chain joins TRBV7-2 to TRBJ1-1, with TRBD1 identical over 8 bases. Looked up from germline, CDR1 is SGHTA and CDR2 is FQGNSA. Trimming took 5 bases from V and 1 from J; bases not matched to a gene: 3. The CDR3 consists of 14 residues.